Shown below are 22 T cell receptor beta chains from a single sample sequenced in a study of CD8+ T cells in alopecia areata. Extracted RNA was reverse transcribed into cDNA, the sequencing template. The method was immunoSEQ multiplex PCR; TCRdb's version includes in-frame clones alone and lacks a portion of them. The sample gives approximately 30,000 clones, about 60% of which show up once; under 40% is in the top ten. The sequenced sample consisted of NKG2D-high CD8+ T cells sorted from blood. The source of these receptors is a human donor with alopecia areata.

This clone was counted a single time. This chain links TRBV5-4 with TRBJ2-3; either TRBD1 or TRBD2 may supply D (5 bases each). Germline V gene lookup returns CDR1 SGHNT and CDR2 YYREEE (reference sequence). CDR3 length: 12 amino acids. The ends were cut back, 7 bases at V and 5 bases at J, with 11 bases in the middle. The CDR3 bases are TGTGCCAGCGCCCCTGGGGGAGATACGCAGTATTTT. Translated: CASAPGGDTQYF.

The V call is TRBV19, the J call TRBJ1-1; D is possibly TRBD1 (5 bases). V gave up 3 bases and J gave up 6 bases, with 14 bases separating them. The CDR3 sequence is 14 residues long. Germline V gene lookup returns CDR1 LNHDA and CDR2 SQIVND (reference sequence). The CDR3 coding sequence is TGTGCCAGTAGTATTTTGGGGGTTCAGGCTGAAGCTTTCTTT. Amino acid sequence: CASSILGVQAEAFF. The variable domain in full, with the rest retrieved from reference TRBV19 and TRBJ1-1, is DGGITQSPKYLFRKEGQNVTLSCEQNLNHDAMYWYRQDPGQGLRLIYYSQIVNDFQKGDIAEGYSVSREKKESFPLTVTSAQKNPTAFYLCASSILGVQAEAFFGQGTRLTVV.

The chain links TRBV5-1 to TRBJ2-1, with TRBD1 identical over 7 bases. V lost 4 bases and J lost 2; bases outside the gene matches: 3. Looked up from germline, CDR1 is SGHRS and CDR2 is YFSETQ. The CDR3 totals 14 residues. This chain's CDR3 is CASSPGQTYNEQFF. CDR3 DNA: TGCGCCAGCAGCCCGGGACAGACCTACAATGAGCAGTTCTTC.

The rearrangement links TRBV4-3 to TRBJ2-7, with 7 bases that match TRBD1. This CDR3 has 15 residues. Germline-derived CDR1 and CDR2 are LGHNA and YSLEER. J gave up 4 bases and V 0 bases, and 6 bases lay outside the gene matches. CDR3 DNA sequence: TGCGCCAGCAGCCAAGACCGGACAGGTTCATACGAGCAGTACTTC. Its protein is CASSQDRTGSYEQYF.

This clone was picked up a small number of times. The identical CDR3 is also encoded by other nucleotide sequences in the sample. The rearrangement joins TRBV4-3 to TRBJ2-7; 8 bases agree with TRBD2. The CDR3 covers 15 residues. Trimming at V came to 1 base and at J to 0 bases, leaving 2 bases not matched to a gene. CDR1 is LGHNA, CDR2 YSLEER, per germline. CDR3 amino acids: CASSQGLAGSYEQYF. The DNA of the CDR3 is TGCGCCAGCAGCCAAGGGCTAGCGGGCTCCTACGAGCAGTACTTC.

A word on this clone: Other nucleotide sequences in the sample specify the same CDR3. In DNA form, the CDR3 reads TGTGCCAGCAGCGTAGTAGGACGGAGCACAGATACGCAGTATTTT. Translating it yields CASSVVGRSTDTQYF. This chain links TRBV9 with TRBJ2-3; D is unresolved. The CDR3 extends over 15 amino acids. The V and J ends lost 0 bases and 0 bases respectively, with 8 bases between them. Germline-derived CDR1 and CDR2 are SGDLS and YYNGEE.

V gene TRBV30 combines with J gene TRBJ2-1; D gene ambiguous. Trimming pared 0 bases from V and 8 bases from J, leaving 17 bases between. Germline-derived CDR1 and CDR2 are GTSNPN and SVGIG (reference sequence). The CDR3 extends over 15 amino acids. The CDR3 reads CAWSVQRTPWDEQFF. The CDR3 DNA reads TGTGCCTGGAGTGTCCAGCGAACCCCTTGGGATGAGCAGTTCTTC.

V usage is TRBV29-1 and J usage is TRBJ2-7; TRBD2 agrees at 7 bases. J lost 1 base, V lost 5 bases, and 5 bases had no gene match. The germline V gene has CDR1 SQVTM and CDR2 ANQGSEA. This CDR3 has 13 residues. DNA for the CDR3: TGCAGCGTTCTAGCGGATGGGTCCTACGAGCAGTACTTC. Residues: CSVLADGSYEQYF.

This clone qualifies as medium-sized. Other DNA sequences in this specimen translate into the identical CDR3. This sequence joins TRBV5-1 and TRBJ1-1, with D perhaps TRBD1 (5 bases). V dropped 3 bases and J dropped 3 bases, with 12 bases sitting between them. This CDR3 contains 14 residues. CDR1 SGHRS and CDR2 YFSETQ come from the germline V gene. The CDR3 sequence: CASSSRGGYTEAFF. CDR3 bases: TGCGCCAGCAGCTCAAGGGGAGGGTACACTGAAGCTTTCTTT.

This clone was detected a few times. V is TRBV4-1 and J is TRBJ1-4; 7 bases are a match to TRBD1. The CDR3 has 16 residues. The germline V gene encodes CDR1 MGHRA and CDR2 YSYEKL. With 4 bases clipped from V and 3 bases from J, the junction kept 8 bases outside the gene matches. CDR3 residues: CASSPDRVTANEKLFF. The CDR3 bases are TGCGCCAGCAGCCCCGACAGGGTCACAGCTAATGAAAAACTGTTTTTT.

This clone came up a few times. The genes are TRBV4-1 and TRBJ2-1; D gene uncertain. V was pared by 0 bases and J by 8 bases, with 14 bases between. Looked up from germline, CDR1 is MGHRA and CDR2 is YSYEKL. The CDR3 contains 15 residues. This chain's CDR3 is CASSQDRLTFHEQFF. CDR3 sequence (DNA): TGCGCCAGCAGCCAAGATAGACTGACCTTCCATGAGCAGTTCTTC.

Points on this clone: This sample also contains other DNA sequences that code for the same CDR3. V usage is TRBV19 and J usage is TRBJ1-1; tentatively, D is TRBD1 (5 bases). Trimming removed 2 bases at V and 2 bases at J, with 6 bases between. This CDR3 has 13 amino acids. Germline V gene lookup returns CDR1 LNHDA and CDR2 SQIVND (reference sequence). This CDR3 reads CASSIRGNTEAFF. As DNA, the CDR3 is TGTGCCAGTAGTATAAGGGGAAACACTGAAGCTTTCTTT.

The chain couples TRBV2 to TRBJ2-7; TRBD2 aligns across 13 bases. Germline assignment: CDR1 SNHLY and CDR2 FYNNEI. Losses at the gene ends were 5 bases for V and 5 bases for J; bases not matched to a gene: 3. This CDR3 comprises 14 residues. The CDR3 region is CASSWTSGSNEQYF. The CDR3 DNA sequence: TGTGCCAGCAGTTGGACTAGCGGGAGTAACGAGCAGTACTTC.

The chain has TRBV27 and TRBJ2-3; D is possibly TRBD2 (5 bases). The CDR3 covers 15 residues. The germline V gene has CDR1 MNHEY and CDR2 SMNVEV (reference sequence). V shed 8 bases and J shed 3 bases, with 18 bases lying between them. The CDR3 coding sequence is TGTGCCAGCGGAGGTCGGGGAAGGAGGACAGATACGCAGTATTTT. This translates into CASGGRGRRTDTQYF.

The gene calls are TRBV7-9 and TRBJ2-5; the D is unclear. Per germline, CDR1 SEHNR and CDR2 FQNEAQ (reference sequence). The CDR3 consists of 14 residues. Trimming took off 5 bases at V and 2 bases at J, with 12 bases between the two ends. The CDR3 is CASSPLGFQETQYF. The CDR3 DNA reads TGTGCCAGCAGCCCATTGGGTTTTCAAGAGACCCAGTACTTC.

This clone was observed once. J is TRBJ2-7 and V is TRBV7-9, with D perhaps assigned TRBD1 or TRBD2 (5 bases each). The V gene's germline CDR1 is SEHNR and CDR2 FQNEAQ (reference sequence). The CDR3 is 14 residues long. V was trimmed by 5 bases and J by 1 base, leaving 12 bases between them. The CDR3 sequence: CASSNRDGSYEQYF. CDR3 DNA sequence: TGTGCCAGCAGCAACCGGGACGGATCCTACGAGCAGTACTTC.

This chain uses TRBV4-1 with TRBJ2-7, with 8 bases identical to TRBD2. Germline trimming cut 3 bases from V and 1 base from J; bases unmatched to any gene: 11. The CDR3 covers 17 residues. CDR1 is MGHRA and CDR2 is YSYEKL in the germline V gene. CDR3 in amino acids: CASSQEAHGGGSYEQYF. The CDR3 DNA is TGCGCCAGCAGCCAGGAGGCCCACGGGGGGGGGTCCTACGAGCAGTACTTC.

V is TRBV5-4 and J is TRBJ2-1; tentatively, D is TRBD1 (5 bases). Looked up from germline, CDR1 is SGHNT and CDR2 is YYREEE (reference sequence). This CDR3 spans 15 amino acids. V dropped 2 bases and J dropped 1 base, with 10 bases sitting between them. The chain's CDR3 is CASSFSRESYNEQFF. In DNA form, the CDR3 reads TGTGCCAGCAGCTTTAGCAGGGAATCCTACAATGAGCAGTTCTTC.

V is TRBV7-2 and J is TRBJ1-2; possibly TRBD1 for D (5 bases). The CDR3 consists of 12 residues. V shed 5 bases and J shed 9 bases, with 13 bases lying between them. Germline V gene sequence: CDR1 SGHTA, CDR2 FQGNSA. DNA for the CDR3: TGTGCCAGCAGCCCGAAGACAGACAGCTACACCTTC. Protein sequence: CASSPKTDSYTF.

The count of this clone is one. The rearrangement links TRBV2 to TRBJ2-5; D call uncertain. In germline, CDR1 is SNHLY, CDR2 FYNNEI. The ends were cut back, 6 bases at V and 5 bases at J, with 16 bases in the middle. The CDR3 totals 14 residues. The CDR3 nucleotides are TGTGCCAGCAGAGGGATGGGCTCTGGGGAGACCCAGTACTTC. It specifies CASRGMGSGETQYF. The variable domain in full, with the rest retrieved from reference TRBV2 and TRBJ2-5, is EPEVTQTPSHQVTQMGQEVILRCVPISNHLYFYWYRQILGQKVEFLVSFYNNEISEKSEIFDDQFSVERPDGSNFTLKIRSTKLEDSAMYFCASRGMGSGETQYFGPGTRLLVL.

This rearrangement joins TRBV7-9 to TRBJ2-1, with TRBD2 as a possible D gene (5 bases). CDR3 size: 13 residues. V gave up 1 base and J gave up 12 bases, with 13 bases separating them. Germline V gene sequence: CDR1 SEHNR, CDR2 FQNEAQ (reference sequence). The CDR3 DNA reads as TGTGCCAGCAGCTTAGGGGCACTGGGGAGGCAGTTCTTC. Its translation is CASSLGALGRQFF.

Here the CDR3 DNA reads TGTGCCAGCAGCCCTCCGGACAGCTCCTACGAGCAGTACTTC. As protein: CASSPPDSSYEQYF. The chain employs TRBV5-4 and TRBJ2-7; a possible D gene is TRBD1 (6 bases). The CDR3 is 14 residues long. The germline V gene has CDR1 SGHNT and CDR2 YYREEE (reference sequence). Deletions cut 4 bases from V and 0 bases from J, with 11 bases between.